This T cell receptor beta chain emerged from a study of regulatory T cells in long-lasting Graves disease. Investigators prepared the TCR beta libraries by applying iRepertoire HTBI primers and Arm-PCR of CDR3 regions. TCRdb called the multiplex PCR reads again in MiXCR, with one record for every CDR3 protein. The data contain around 400,000 distinct CDR3 sequences, 15% of them singletons. In its sample, this clonotype was seen a few times. V lost 4 bases, J lost 4 bases, and 19 bases lay in between. The CDR3 runs 16 residues. CDR1 is SGHRS and CDR2 is YFSETQ in the germline V gene. Regarding time point: newly diagnosed GD, antithyroid drugs for less than 3 months. Researchers made the TCR library from RNA that was extracted from PBMCs. The same data also contributed to another study, on T cells in Graves' hyperthyroidism and ophthalmopathy.

Here the sequenced sample was peripheral blood mononuclear cells (PBMCs), taken at new diagnosis, from a patient treated with antithyroid drugs. The gene calls are TRBV5-1 and TRBJ2-3; D gene uncertain. This clonotype was obtained from a middle-aged woman with Graves disease. In nucleotides, the CDR3 is TGCGCCAGCAGCCCCAGACCCCCGCCGGGCCCAGATACGCAGTATTTT. It translates to CASSPRPPPGPDTQYF. Using reference TRBV5-1 and TRBJ2-3 for the parts outside the CDR3, the full variable domain is KAGVTQTPRYLIKTRGQQVTLSCSPISGHRSVSWYQQTPGQGLQFLFEYFSETQRNKGNFPGRFSGRQFSNSRSEMNVSTLELGDSALYLCASSPRPPPGPDTQYFGPGTRLTVL.